This T cell receptor beta chain was obtained from a study of OX40 agonist ivuxolimab in advanced cancers. Method: immunoSEQ multiplex PCR; TCRdb's copy keeps in-frame clones and lacks some. The data contain roughly 58,000 clones, around 88% of them singletons. Germline loops: CDR1 SNHLY, CDR2 FYNNEI. V lost 4 bases and J lost 8, with 12 bases in between. The CDR3 is 13 residues long. The source is an adult with an advanced solid tumor such as melanoma, head and neck, liver or kidney cancer. The sequencing used CD4+ or CD8+ T cells sorted from blood, collected in a trial of the OX40 agonist ivuxolimab. This chain joins TRBV2 and TRBJ2-4; possibly TRBD1 or TRBD2 for D (6 bases each). CDR3 sequence reads: CASSGKGGHIQYF. Written as DNA, the CDR3 is TGTGCCAGCAGTGGAAAGGGGGGCCACATTCAGTACTTC.